This entry concerns a single TCR beta chain. Its antigen is currently unknown. The CDR3 is 14 residues long. Germline V CDR1 and CDR2: SGHNT, YYREEE (reference sequence). The V segment lost 4 bases and the J segment 3 bases; nucleotides outside the gene matches: 6. This record comes from a study of T cell responses to AZD1222 COVID-19 vaccine. Only in-frame clones appear in the TCRdb table, and some are missing; sequencing was by immunoSEQ multiplex PCR. The table shows around 97,000 clones, with roughly 91% occurring only once. General study points: Spike-specific TCRs gained breadth and depth after people received two AZD1222 doses. Reports say nearly half of spike-specific TCRs go after unmutated variant regions. The span of vaccine-associated CD4 TCRs extended across spike, with dominance at 160-218 and 743-854.

The clonotype originates from an adult in good health. Sequenced here: peripheral blood, sampled on day 0 of AZD1222 vaccination. The rearrangement uses TRBV5-4 and TRBJ2-5; 7 nucleotides align to TRBD1. The CDR3 protein is CASSPGQPKETQYF. Written as DNA, the CDR3 is TGTGCCAGCAGCCCGGGACAGCCTAAAGAGACCCAGTACTTC. The full variable domain, in which reference TRBV5-4 and TRBJ2-5 provide the parts outside the CDR3, is ETGVTQSPTHLIKTRGQQVTLRCSSQSGHNTVSWYQQALGQGPQFIFQYYREEENGRGNFPPRFSGLQFPNYSSELNVNALELDDSALYLCASSPGQPKETQYFGPGTRLLVL.